One and the same sample provided the 9 T cell receptor beta chains below, sequenced in a study of control samples from healthy donors and cancer patients. Some clones are missing from TCRdb's copy, which holds only in-frame ones; the method was immunoSEQ multiplex PCR. The sample yields approximately 120,000 clones, about nine tenths seen once. What was sequenced was blood. These receptor sequences come from a human donor in good health. The donor label of this sample is uncertain.

The CDR3 sequence is CAIKRQGGTDTQYF. In nucleotides, the CDR3 is TGTGCCATCAAGCGACAGGGGGGGACAGATACGCAGTATTTT. The chain carries TRBV28 and TRBJ2-3, with TRBD1 matching over 9 bases. The junction had 8 bases not matched to a gene; V was cut back by 10 bases and J by 3 bases. CDR3 length: 14 residues. Per the germline V gene, CDR1 is MDHEN and CDR2 is SYDVKM.

The chain employs TRBV27 and TRBJ2-5, with D unresolved. Trimming removed 0 bases at V and 2 bases at J, with 10 bases between. This CDR3 contains 15 residues. Germline values: CDR1 MNHEY, CDR2 SMNVEV (reference sequence). The CDR3 DNA reads as TGTGCCAGCAGTTTATCTGCGACACAGCAAGAGACCCAGTACTTC. The encoded protein is CASSLSATQQETQYF.

This rearrangement joins TRBV7-9 to TRBJ2-1, with 8 bases aligning to TRBD2. The trim removed 5 bases at V and 5 bases at J, leaving 5 bases unmatched. The CDR3 runs 14 residues. The germline gives CDR1 SEHNR, CDR2 FQNEAQ (reference sequence). The CDR3 protein is CASSRGGHHNEQFF. The CDR3 DNA follows: TGTGCCAGCAGCCGGGGGGGACATCACAATGAGCAGTTCTTC. Using reference TRBV7-9 and TRBJ2-1 for the parts outside the CDR3, the full variable domain is DTGVSQNPRHKITKRGQNVTFRCDPISEHNRLYWYRQTLGQGPEFLTYFQNEAQLEKSRLLSDRFSAERPKGSFSTLEIQRTEQGDSAMYLCASSRGGHHNEQFFGPGTRLTVL.

CDR3 region: CAWSPGGSGANVLTF. The CDR3 DNA is TGTGCCTGGAGTCCAGGGGGGTCTGGGGCCAACGTCCTGACTTTC. The genes are TRBV30 and TRBJ2-6, with TRBD1 as a possible D gene (7 bases). The germline CDR1 and CDR2 sequences are GTSNPN and SVGIG (reference sequence). CDR3 size: 15 residues. Deletions cut 2 bases from V and 1 base from J, with 9 bases between.

The rearrangement uses TRBV7-6 and TRBJ2-1; 11 nucleotides match TRBD2. The CDR3 spans 15 residues. Trimming removed 1 base from V and 9 bases from J; junction bases left unmatched: 5. The V gene's germline CDR1 is SGHVS and CDR2 FNYEAQ. CDR3 protein: CASSLGSGGAGEQFF. CDR3 sequence (DNA): TGTGCCAGCAGCTTAGGTAGCGGGGGGGCTGGTGAGCAGTTCTTC.

This clone was found once. The chain combines TRBV2 with TRBJ2-3, with 11 nucleotides matching TRBD2. The CDR3 covers 15 residues. The J segment lost 4 bases and the V segment lost 4 bases, leaving 4 bases of the junction unmatched. Per the germline V gene, CDR1 is SNHLY and CDR2 is FYNNEI. DNA for the CDR3: TGTGCCAGCAGTGGAACTAGCGGGGGATCAGATACGCAGTATTTT. Residues: CASSGTSGGSDTQYF. The complete variable domain, with remaining parts taken from reference TRBV2 and TRBJ2-3, reads EPEVTQTPSHQVTQMGQEVILRCVPISNHLYFYWYRQILGQKVEFLVSFYNNEISEKSEIFDDQFSVERPDGSNFTLKIRSTKLEDSAMYFCASSGTSGGSDTQYFGPGTRLTVL.

The chain has TRBV9 and TRBJ1-3, with D hard to call. Germline V gene sequence: CDR1 SGDLS, CDR2 YYNGEE. This CDR3 spans 15 amino acids. V lost 3 bases to trimming and J lost 4 bases, with 14 bases between them. The CDR3 coding sequence is TGTGCCAGCAGCGGTGCAGATAGTTTGGGAAACACCATATATTTT. It codes for CASSGADSLGNTIYF. Supplemented by reference TRBV9 and TRBJ1-3, the full variable domain reads DSGVTQTPKHLITATGQRVTLRCSPRSGDLSVYWYQQSLDQGLQFLIQYYNGEERAKGNILERFSAQQFPDLHSELNLSSLELGDSALYFCASSGADSLGNTIYFGEGSWLTVV.

This chain joins TRBV2 and TRBJ2-2, with D tentatively TRBD1 (6 bases). Germline V gene lookup returns CDR1 SNHLY and CDR2 FYNNEI. The CDR3 is 14 residues long. The V and J ends lost 6 bases and 7 bases respectively, with 15 bases between them. DNA of the CDR3: TGTGCCAGCAGGCCACAGGGAATGGTCGGGGAGCTGTTTTTT. It specifies CASRPQGMVGELFF.

The CDR3 bases are TGTGCCAGCAGTCCTCGACAAGACTTACTGGGTGGCTACACCTTC. Translation: CASSPRQDLLGGYTF. The chain recombines TRBV27 with TRBJ1-2; D remains ambiguous. Trimming shortened V by 5 bases and J by 7 bases, and 20 bases separated the two germline ends. Germline CDR1 MNHEY, CDR2 SMNVEV (reference sequence). The length of the CDR3 is 15 residues.